Listed below are T cell receptor beta chains from one sample, sequenced in a study of T-cell memory formation after mild COVID-19. TCRdb reprocessed the 5' RACE reads with MiXCR, giving one entry per CDR3 protein. The sample includes about 350,000 distinct CDR3 sequences, around 20% seen only once; the top ten take roughly a fifth. Input material: PBMCs or a T cell subset sorted from them (not recorded which). Source of these receptors: a man aged 18 to 29 who had mild COVID-19 (a few samples of this study predate the infection). Cell type and time point are not known. Each CDR3 is given with its conserved first and last residue. A D gene is named only where the DNA matches it firmly. Only some rows state a clone size, as once, few, many or a class for expanded clones.

j_call d_call cdr3_length clone_size v_call cdr3_aa cdr3_nt
TRBJ1-1 - 15 few TRBV4-1 CASSRQTPGFTEAFF TGCGCCAGCAGCCGCCAGACTCCGGGGTTCACTGAAGCTTTCTTT
TRBJ2-2 - 14 - TRBV6-5 CASSWLAGTGELFF TGTGCCAGCAGTTGGCTAGCTGGCACCGGGGAGCTGTTTTTT
TRBJ2-2 TRBD2 19 - TRBV7-9 CASSSAVGLRGGGTGELFF TGTGCCAGCAGCTCAGCTGTTGGACTTCGGGGGGGCGGCACCGGGGAGCTGTTTTTT
TRBJ2-5 - 14 - TRBV6-5 CASSYRGVGETQYF TGTGCCAGCAGTTACCGGGGAGTGGGAGAGACCCAGTACTTC
TRBJ1-1 TRBD1 13 - TRBV12-3/TRBV12-4 CASSDRVSTEAFF TGTGCCAGCAGCGACAGGGTAAGCACTGAAGCTTTCTTT
TRBJ2-3 TRBD2 16 - TRBV4-1 CASSQDSGGARDTQYF TGCGCCAGCAGCCAAGATAGCGGGGGGGCTCGAGATACGCAGTATTTT
TRBJ1-6 - 16 few TRBV11-2 CASSPRTALNNSPLHF TGTGCCAGCAGCCCCCGGACGGCACTTAATAATTCACCCCTCCACTTT
TRBJ2-2 - 14 - TRBV3-1 CSSSQGEFGGELFF TGTTCCAGCAGCCAAGGTGAATTCGGCGGGGAGCTGTTTTTT
TRBJ2-5 - 14 - TRBV5-1 CASSLAQYQETQYF TGCGCCAGCAGCTTGGCACAGTACCAAGAGACCCAGTACTTC
TRBJ1-5 - 13 - TRBV6-5 CASSERGNQPQHF TGTGCCAGCAGTGAGAGGGGCAATCAGCCCCAGCATTTT
TRBJ1-2 - 14 few TRBV4-1 CASSQVSGPAGYTF TGCGCCAGCAGCCAAGTTTCGGGCCCCGCTGGCTACACCTTC
TRBJ1-1 TRBD1 12 few TRBV7-2 CASSPTGSRAFF TGTGCCAGCAGCCCGACAGGGTCCCGAGCTTTCTTT
TRBJ1-4 - 13 - TRBV7-9 CASSSVTNEKLFF TGTGCCAGCAGCTCCGTAACTAATGAAAAACTGTTTTTT
TRBJ2-1 - 14 - TRBV7-9 CASSSSGLYNEQFF TGTGCCAGCAGCTCCTCGGGACTTTACAATGAGCAGTTCTTC
TRBJ1-2 TRBD1 14 few TRBV7-9 CASSTGDGAYGYTF TGTGCCAGCAGCACAGGGGACGGGGCCTATGGCTACACCTTC
TRBJ2-2 - 14 - TRBV2 CASSAARSAGELFF TGTGCCAGCAGTGCGGCCAGGTCTGCCGGGGAGCTGTTTTTT
TRBJ1-1 - 14 few TRBV5-1 CASSLSGRDTEAFF TGCGCCAGCAGCTTATCGGGACGAGACACTGAAGCTTTCTTT
TRBJ2-7 TRBD1 14 few TRBV10-2 CASSIRDRGYEQYF TGCGCCAGCAGTATCCGGGACAGGGGCTACGAGCAGTACTTC
TRBJ1-1 - 15 - TRBV7-2 CASSLAGGQNTEAFF TGTGCCAGCAGCTTAGCGGGGGGGCAGAACACTGAAGCTTTCTTT
TRBJ1-5 TRBD1 14 - TRBV2 CASRGQGAGQPQHF TGTGCCAGCAGGGGACAGGGGGCAGGGCAGCCCCAGCATTTT
TRBJ2-3 TRBD2 14 - TRBV20-1 CSARLAGARDTQYF TGCAGTGCTAGGCTAGCGGGGGCACGGGATACGCAGTATTTT
TRBJ1-1 - 14 - TRBV7-9 CASSLVVSNTEAFF TGTGCCAGCAGCTTAGTGGTCAGCAACACTGAAGCTTTCTTT
TRBJ2-5 - 14 few TRBV6-2/TRBV6-3 CATAGTWYQETQYF TGTGCCACGGCCGGGACTTGGTACCAAGAGACCCAGTACTTC
TRBJ2-7 - 13 - TRBV7-9 CASSPYSSYEQYF TGTGCCAGCAGCCCCTACAGCTCCTACGAGCAGTACTTC
TRBJ2-3 TRBD1 15 few TRBV7-9 CAGGSGTGSPDTQYF TGTGCCGGGGGGTCCGGGACAGGGTCCCCAGATACGCAGTATTTT
TRBJ2-3 - 15 few TRBV7-2 CASSLPWGSTDTQYF TGTGCCAGCAGCTTGCCGTGGGGGAGTACAGATACGCAGTATTTT
TRBJ1-5 - 13 few TRBV9 CASSVGHNQPQHF TGTGCCAGCAGCGTAGGTCACAATCAGCCCCAGCATTTT
TRBJ1-1 - 14 - TRBV28 CASSLTGRGPEAFF TGTGCCAGCAGTTTAACCGGCAGGGGCCCTGAAGCTTTCTTT
TRBJ2-1 TRBD2 15 few TRBV7-2 CASSPSSGHYNEQFF TGTGCCAGCAGCCCCTCTAGCGGGCACTACAATGAGCAGTTCTTC
TRBJ2-3 - 12 - TRBV5-4 CASSPSVDTQYF TGTGCCAGCAGCCCCAGCGTGGATACGCAGTATTTT
TRBJ2-3 TRBD2 19 - TRBV2 CASTGLLAGSTPSTDTQYF TGTGCCAGCACCGGCCTACTAGCGGGGAGTACCCCTAGCACAGATACGCAGTATTTT
TRBJ2-5 - 16 few TRBV20-1 CSARPPGAGAKETQYF TGCAGTGCTAGACCCCCGGGGGCGGGGGCGAAAGAGACCCAGTACTTC
TRBJ2-5 - 14 few TRBV6-5 CASSRDGFQETQYF TGTGCCAGCAGTCGGGACGGGTTCCAAGAGACCCAGTACTTC
TRBJ2-3 TRBD2 16 - TRBV20-1 CSARDPRTSGGDTQYF TGCAGTGCTAGAGATCCCCGGACTAGCGGGGGGGATACGCAGTATTTT
TRBJ1-1 TRBD1 18 few TRBV5-1 CASSSQPSGGGMNTEAFF TGCGCCAGCAGCTCGCAACCTTCAGGGGGCGGTATGAACACTGAAGCTTTCTTT
TRBJ1-6 - 13 few TRBV5-1 CASSLGFSSPLHF TGCGCCAGCAGCTTGGGGTTCAGTTCGCCCCTCCACTTT
TRBJ2-3 - 15 few TRBV9 CASSVEGTTTDTQYF TGTGCCAGCAGCGTAGAGGGGACGACTACAGATACGCAGTATTTT
TRBJ1-2 - 15 - TRBV27 CASSLFGPRNAGYTF TGTGCCAGCAGTTTATTCGGGCCCAGGAACGCTGGCTACACCTTC
TRBJ2-1 TRBD2 15 many TRBV5-1 CASSLDPSGGNEQFF TGCGCCAGCAGCTTGGATCCTAGCGGGGGTAATGAGCAGTTCTTC
TRBJ2-3 - 18 few TRBV7-6 CASSLGFPARGGTDTQYF TGTGCCAGCAGCTTAGGATTCCCGGCCAGGGGTGGCACAGATACGCAGTATTTT
TRBJ2-4 - 15 - TRBV5-6 CASSYGRQGGDIQYF TGTGCCAGCAGCTATGGCCGCCAGGGTGGGGACATTCAGTACTTC
TRBJ1-2 - 13 - TRBV30 CAWSSTNPGRPTF TGTGCCTGGAGTTCTACGAATCCGGGACGCCCCACCTTC
TRBJ2-1 - 12 few TRBV4-1 CASRGRGGEQFF TGCGCCAGCAGGGGTAGGGGGGGTGAGCAGTTCTTC
TRBJ2-5 - 15 - TRBV4-1 CASSQAGRYQETQYF TGCGCCAGCAGCCAAGCGGGCCGGTACCAAGAGACCCAGTACTTC
TRBJ2-3 - 14 many TRBV11-2 CASSLNQGGDTQYF TGTGCCAGCAGTTTGAACCAGGGGGGAGATACGCAGTATTTT
TRBJ2-7 - 14 few TRBV6-1 CASTGTASRNEQYF TGTGCCAGCACTGGGACCGCGTCAAGGAACGAGCAGTACTTC
TRBJ2-5 TRBD1 14 few TRBV20-1 CSSIRTGTEETQYF TGCAGTTCGATCCGGACAGGGACAGAAGAGACCCAGTACTTC
TRBJ2-5 TRBD1 18 few TRBV18 CASSPILGAGGLEETQYF TGTGCCAGCTCACCAATCTTGGGGGCAGGGGGCTTGGAAGAGACCCAGTACTTC
TRBJ2-3 TRBD1 15 - TRBV7-6 CASSLETGGADTQYF TGTGCCAGCAGCTTAGAAACAGGGGGCGCAGATACGCAGTATTTT
TRBJ2-1 - 13 - TRBV7-2 CASSLVPGYEQFF TGTGCCAGCAGCTTAGTCCCGGGGTATGAGCAGTTCTTC
TRBJ1-5 - 15 few TRBV6-2/TRBV6-3 CASSLDGGFNQPQHF TGTGCCAGCAGTCTTGACGGGGGGTTCAATCAGCCCCAGCATTTT
TRBJ1-4 TRBD1 15 - TRBV5-1 CASSSTGQVHEKLFF TGCGCCAGCAGTTCAACGGGACAGGTCCATGAAAAACTGTTTTTT